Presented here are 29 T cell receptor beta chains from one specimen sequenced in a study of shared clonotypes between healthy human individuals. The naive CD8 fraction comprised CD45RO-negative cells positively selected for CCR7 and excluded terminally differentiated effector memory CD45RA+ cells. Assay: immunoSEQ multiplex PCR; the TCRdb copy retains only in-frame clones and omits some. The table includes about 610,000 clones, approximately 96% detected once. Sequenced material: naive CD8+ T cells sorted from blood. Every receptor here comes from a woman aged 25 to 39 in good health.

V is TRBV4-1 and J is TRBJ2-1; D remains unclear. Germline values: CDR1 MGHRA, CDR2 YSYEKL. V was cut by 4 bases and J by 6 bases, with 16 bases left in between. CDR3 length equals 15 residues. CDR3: CASSPGGRIGNEQFF. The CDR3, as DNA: TGCGCCAGCAGCCCCGGTGGGCGGATTGGCAATGAGCAGTTCTTC.

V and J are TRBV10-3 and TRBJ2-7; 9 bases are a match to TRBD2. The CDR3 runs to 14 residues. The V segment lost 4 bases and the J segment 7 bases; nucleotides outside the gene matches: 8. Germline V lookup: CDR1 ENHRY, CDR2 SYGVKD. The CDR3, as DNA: TGTGCCATCAGTGCCACCCTAGCGGGATATGAGCAGTACTTC. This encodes CAISATLAGYEQYF.

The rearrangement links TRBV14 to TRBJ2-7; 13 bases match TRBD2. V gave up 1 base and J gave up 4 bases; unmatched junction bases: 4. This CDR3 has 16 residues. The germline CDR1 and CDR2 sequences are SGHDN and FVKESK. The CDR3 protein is CASSQGGLAGFYEQYF. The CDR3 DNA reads TGTGCCAGCAGCCAAGGGGGACTAGCGGGATTTTACGAGCAGTACTTC.

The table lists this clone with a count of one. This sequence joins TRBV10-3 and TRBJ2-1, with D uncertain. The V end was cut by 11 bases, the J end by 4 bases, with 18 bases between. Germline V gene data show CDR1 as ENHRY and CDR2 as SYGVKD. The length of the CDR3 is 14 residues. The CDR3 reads CAAAQSPVYNEQFF. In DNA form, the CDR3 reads TGTGCCGCGGCACAGTCTCCGGTATACAATGAGCAGTTCTTC.

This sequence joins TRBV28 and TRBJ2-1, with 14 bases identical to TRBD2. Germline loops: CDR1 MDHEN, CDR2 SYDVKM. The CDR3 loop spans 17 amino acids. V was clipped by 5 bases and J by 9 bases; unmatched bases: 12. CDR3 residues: CASSPSPGLAGVGEQFF. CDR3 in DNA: TGTGCCAGCAGTCCCTCCCCGGGACTAGCGGGAGTGGGTGAGCAGTTCTTC.

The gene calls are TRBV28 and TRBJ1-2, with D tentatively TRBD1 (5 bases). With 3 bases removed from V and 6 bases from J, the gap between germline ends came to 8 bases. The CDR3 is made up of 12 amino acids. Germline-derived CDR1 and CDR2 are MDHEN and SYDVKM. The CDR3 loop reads CASSLGVNGYTF. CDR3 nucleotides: TGTGCCAGCAGTTTGGGGGTGAATGGCTACACCTTC.

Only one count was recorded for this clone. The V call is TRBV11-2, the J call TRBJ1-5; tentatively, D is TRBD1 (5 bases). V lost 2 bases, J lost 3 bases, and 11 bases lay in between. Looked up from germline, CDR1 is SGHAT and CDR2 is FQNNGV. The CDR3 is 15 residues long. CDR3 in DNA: TGTGCCAGCAGCTTAAGGGGACGGAACAATCAGCCCCAGCATTTT. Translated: CASSLRGRNNQPQHF.

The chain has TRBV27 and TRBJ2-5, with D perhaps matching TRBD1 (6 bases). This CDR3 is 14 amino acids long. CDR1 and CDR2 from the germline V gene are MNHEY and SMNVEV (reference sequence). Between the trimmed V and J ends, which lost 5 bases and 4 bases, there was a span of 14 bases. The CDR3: CASSRTGSRETQYF. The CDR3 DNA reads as TGTGCCAGCAGTCGCACAGGGTCTCGAGAGACCCAGTACTTC.

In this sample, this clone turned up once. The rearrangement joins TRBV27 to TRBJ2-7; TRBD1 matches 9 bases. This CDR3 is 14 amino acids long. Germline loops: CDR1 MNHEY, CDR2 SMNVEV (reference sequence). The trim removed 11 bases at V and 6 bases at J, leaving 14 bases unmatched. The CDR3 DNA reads TGTGCCTCAAACCCCGGGACAGGGATCGGCGAGCAGTACTTC. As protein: CASNPGTGIGEQYF.

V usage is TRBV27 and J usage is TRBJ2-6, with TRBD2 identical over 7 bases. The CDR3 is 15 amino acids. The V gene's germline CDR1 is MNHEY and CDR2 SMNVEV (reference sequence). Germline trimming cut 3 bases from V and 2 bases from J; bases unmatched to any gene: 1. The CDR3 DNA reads TGTGCCAGCAGTTTCGGGGGGACTGGGGCCAACGTCCTGACTTTC. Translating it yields CASSFGGTGANVLTF. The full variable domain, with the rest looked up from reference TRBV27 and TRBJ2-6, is EAQVTQNPRYLITVTGKKLTVTCSQNMNHEYMSWYRQDPGLGLRQIYYSMNVEVTDKGDVPEGYKVSRKEKRNFPLILESPSPNQTSLYFCASSFGGTGANVLTFGAGSRLTVL.

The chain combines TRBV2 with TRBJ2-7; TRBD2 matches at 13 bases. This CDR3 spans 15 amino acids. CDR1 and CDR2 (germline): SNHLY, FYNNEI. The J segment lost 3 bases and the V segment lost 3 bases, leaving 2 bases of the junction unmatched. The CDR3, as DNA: TGTGCCAGCAGTGAGGGACTAGCGGGGTACTACGAGCAGTACTTC. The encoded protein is CASSEGLAGYYEQYF.

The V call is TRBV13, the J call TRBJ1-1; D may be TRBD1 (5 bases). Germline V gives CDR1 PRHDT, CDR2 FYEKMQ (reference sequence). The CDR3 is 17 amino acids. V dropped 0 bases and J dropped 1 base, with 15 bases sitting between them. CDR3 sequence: CASSLGSSGTPNTEAFF. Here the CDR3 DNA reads TGTGCCAGCAGCTTAGGCAGTTCCGGGACGCCGAACACTGAAGCTTTCTTT.

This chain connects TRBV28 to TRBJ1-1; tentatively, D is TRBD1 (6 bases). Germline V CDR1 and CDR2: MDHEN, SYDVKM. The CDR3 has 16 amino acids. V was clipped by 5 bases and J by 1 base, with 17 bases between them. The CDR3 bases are TGTGCCAGCAGTACCCAATTAGGACAGACGAACACTGAAGCTTTCTTT. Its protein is CASSTQLGQTNTEAFF.

DNA for the CDR3: TGTGCCAGCAGCTTGGCTAGTTGGACAGTACGCATTGGCTACACCTTC. Residues: CASSLASWTVRIGYTF. The V and J genes are TRBV5-4 and TRBJ1-2, with D tentatively TRBD1 (6 bases). This CDR3 is 16 amino acids long. V lost 0 bases to trimming and J lost 7 bases, with 19 bases between them. The V gene's germline CDR1 is SGHNT and CDR2 YYREEE (reference sequence).

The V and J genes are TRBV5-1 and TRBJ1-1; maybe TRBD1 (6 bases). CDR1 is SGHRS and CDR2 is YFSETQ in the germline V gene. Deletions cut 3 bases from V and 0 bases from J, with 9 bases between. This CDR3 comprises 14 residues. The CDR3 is CASSWTVMNTEAFF. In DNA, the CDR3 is TGCGCCAGCAGCTGGACAGTGATGAACACTGAAGCTTTCTTT.

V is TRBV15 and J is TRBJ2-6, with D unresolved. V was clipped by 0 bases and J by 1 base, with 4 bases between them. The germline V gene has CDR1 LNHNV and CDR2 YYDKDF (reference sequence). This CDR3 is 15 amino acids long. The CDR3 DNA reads TGTGCCACCAGCAGAGATAGGTCTGGGGCCAACGTCCTGACTTTC. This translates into CATSRDRSGANVLTF.

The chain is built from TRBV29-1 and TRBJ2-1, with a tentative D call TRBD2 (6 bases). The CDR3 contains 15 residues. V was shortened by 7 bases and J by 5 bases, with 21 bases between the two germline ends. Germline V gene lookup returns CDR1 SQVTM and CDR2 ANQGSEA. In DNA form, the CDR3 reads TGCAGCGGATCGCTCGCGGGACTGGATGACAATGAGCAGTTCTTC. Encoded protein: CSGSLAGLDDNEQFF.

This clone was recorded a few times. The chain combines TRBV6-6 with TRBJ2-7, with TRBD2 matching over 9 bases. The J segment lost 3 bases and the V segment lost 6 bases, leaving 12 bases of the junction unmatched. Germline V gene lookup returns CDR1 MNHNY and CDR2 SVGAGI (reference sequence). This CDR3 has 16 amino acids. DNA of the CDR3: TGTGCCAGCAGCCCCCATCGGCGGGAGGGGAACTACGAGCAGTACTTC. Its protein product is CASSPHRREGNYEQYF.

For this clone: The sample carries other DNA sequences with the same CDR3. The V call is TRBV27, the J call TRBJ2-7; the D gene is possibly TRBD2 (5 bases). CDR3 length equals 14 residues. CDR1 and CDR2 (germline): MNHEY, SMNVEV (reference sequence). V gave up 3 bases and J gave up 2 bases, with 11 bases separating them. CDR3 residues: CASSFGRGAYEQYF. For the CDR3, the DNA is TGTGCCAGCAGTTTTGGACGGGGAGCCTACGAGCAGTACTTC.

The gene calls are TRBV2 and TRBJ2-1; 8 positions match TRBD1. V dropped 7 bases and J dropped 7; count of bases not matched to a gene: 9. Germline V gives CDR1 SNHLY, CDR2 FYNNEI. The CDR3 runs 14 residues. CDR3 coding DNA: TGTGCCAGCACCTCGACAGGGGTCGGGAATGAGCAGTTCTTC. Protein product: CASTSTGVGNEQFF.

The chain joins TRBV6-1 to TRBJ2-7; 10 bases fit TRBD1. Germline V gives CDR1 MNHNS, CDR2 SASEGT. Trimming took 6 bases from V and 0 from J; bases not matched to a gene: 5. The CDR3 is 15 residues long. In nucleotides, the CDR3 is TGTGCCAGCAGAGAGGGACAGGGGAGCTCCTACGAGCAGTACTTC. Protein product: CASREGQGSSYEQYF.

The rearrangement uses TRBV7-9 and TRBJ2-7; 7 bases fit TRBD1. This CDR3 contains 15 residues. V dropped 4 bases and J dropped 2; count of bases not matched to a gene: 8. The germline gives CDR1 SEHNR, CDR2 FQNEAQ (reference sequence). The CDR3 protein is CASSSRDSRAYEQYF. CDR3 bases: TGTGCCAGCAGCTCAAGGGACAGTAGAGCCTACGAGCAGTACTTC.

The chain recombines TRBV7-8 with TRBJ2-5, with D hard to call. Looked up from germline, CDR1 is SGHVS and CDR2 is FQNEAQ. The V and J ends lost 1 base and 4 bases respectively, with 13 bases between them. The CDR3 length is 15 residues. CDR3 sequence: CASSLGPPWVETQYF. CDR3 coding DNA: TGTGCCAGCAGCTTAGGGCCCCCTTGGGTAGAGACCCAGTACTTC.

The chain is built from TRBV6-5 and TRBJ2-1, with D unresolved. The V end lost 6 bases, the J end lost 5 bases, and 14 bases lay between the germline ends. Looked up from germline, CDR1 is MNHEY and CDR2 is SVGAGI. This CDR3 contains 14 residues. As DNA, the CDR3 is TGTGCCAGCAGAGAGAAGTTAGCTGACAATGAGCAGTTCTTC. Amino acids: CASREKLADNEQFF.

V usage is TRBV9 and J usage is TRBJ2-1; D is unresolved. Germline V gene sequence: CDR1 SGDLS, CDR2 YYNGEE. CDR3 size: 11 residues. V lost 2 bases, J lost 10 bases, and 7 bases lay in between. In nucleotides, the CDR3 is TGTGCCAGCAGCGTTAGTAAGGAGCAGTTCTTC. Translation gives CASSVSKEQFF.

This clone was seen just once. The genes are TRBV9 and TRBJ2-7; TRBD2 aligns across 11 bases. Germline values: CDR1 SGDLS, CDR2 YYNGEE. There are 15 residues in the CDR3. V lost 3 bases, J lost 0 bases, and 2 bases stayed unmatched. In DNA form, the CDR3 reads TGTGCCAGCAGCGAGGGACTAGCGGACTCCTACGAGCAGTACTTC. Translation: CASSEGLADSYEQYF.

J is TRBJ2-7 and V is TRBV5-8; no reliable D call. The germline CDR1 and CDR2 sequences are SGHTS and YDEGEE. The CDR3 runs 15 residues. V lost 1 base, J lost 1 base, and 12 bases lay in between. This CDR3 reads CASSLWNSPSYEQYF. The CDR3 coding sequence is TGTGCCAGCAGCTTGTGGAACAGCCCATCCTACGAGCAGTACTTC.

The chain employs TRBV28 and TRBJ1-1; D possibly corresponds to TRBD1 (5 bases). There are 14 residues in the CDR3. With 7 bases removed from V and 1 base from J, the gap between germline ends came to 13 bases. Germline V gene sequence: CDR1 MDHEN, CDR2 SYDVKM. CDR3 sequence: CASTSSGENTEAFF. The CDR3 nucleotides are TGTGCCAGCACCTCATCGGGGGAGAACACTGAAGCTTTCTTT.

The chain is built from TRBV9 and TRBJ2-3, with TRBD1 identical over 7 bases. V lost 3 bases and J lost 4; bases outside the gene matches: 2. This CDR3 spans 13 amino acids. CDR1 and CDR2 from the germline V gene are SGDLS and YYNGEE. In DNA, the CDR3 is TGTGCCAGCAGCGGGACAGGACCAGATACGCAGTATTTT. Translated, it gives CASSGTGPDTQYF.